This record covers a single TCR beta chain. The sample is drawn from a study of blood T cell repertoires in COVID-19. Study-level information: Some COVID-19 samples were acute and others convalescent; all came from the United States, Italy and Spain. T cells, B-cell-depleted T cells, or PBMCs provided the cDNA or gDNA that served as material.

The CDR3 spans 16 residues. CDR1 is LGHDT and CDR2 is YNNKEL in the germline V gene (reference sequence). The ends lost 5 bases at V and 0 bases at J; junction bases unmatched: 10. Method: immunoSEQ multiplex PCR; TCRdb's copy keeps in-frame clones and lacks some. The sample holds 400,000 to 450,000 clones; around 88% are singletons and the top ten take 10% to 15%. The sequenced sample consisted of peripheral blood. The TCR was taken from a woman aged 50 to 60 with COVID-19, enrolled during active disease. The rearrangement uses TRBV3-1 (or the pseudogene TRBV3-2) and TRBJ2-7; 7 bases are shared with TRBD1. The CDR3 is CASSSLTGTASYEQYF. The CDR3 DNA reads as TGTGCCAGCAGCAGCCTAACCGGGACAGCCTCCTACGAGCAGTACTTC.